The 11 T cell receptor beta chains reported below all come from one sample, sequenced in a study of OX40 agonist ivuxolimab in advanced cancers. Generated by immunoSEQ multiplex PCR, the TCRdb table keeps only in-frame clones and is missing some. The profile shows 70,000 to 90,000 clones, over 75% of them singletons. The source material was CD4+ or CD8+ T cells sorted from blood, sampled in a trial of the OX40 agonist ivuxolimab. The receptors were sampled from an adult with an advanced solid tumor such as melanoma, head and neck, liver or kidney cancer.

The chain combines TRBV28 with TRBJ2-7, with 16 bases fitting TRBD2. V was clipped by 6 bases and J by 9 bases; unmatched bases: 17. Germline lookup yields CDR1 MDHEN and CDR2 SYDVKM. The CDR3 runs 18 residues. The CDR3 protein is CASSLGLAGGQNGMVQYF. Written as DNA, the CDR3 is TGTGCCAGCAGCTTGGGACTAGCGGGAGGGCAGAACGGAATGGTGCAGTACTTC.

This clone was observed a single time. CDR3: CASSLRIGRGPGSTDTQYF. CDR3 DNA sequence: TGTGCCAGCAGCTTGCGAATCGGCAGGGGGCCCGGCAGCACAGATACGCAGTATTTT. The chain recombines TRBV5-4 with TRBJ2-3; 8 bases are shared with TRBD1. This CDR3 has 19 residues. CDR1 and CDR2 from the germline V gene are SGHNT and YYREEE (reference sequence). The V and J ends lost 1 base and 0 bases, in that order; junction bases with no gene match: 13. Together with reference TRBV5-4 and TRBJ2-3, the CDR3 gives the full variable domain: ETGVTQSPTHLIKTRGQQVTLRCSSQSGHNTVSWYQQALGQGPQFIFQYYREEENGRGNFPPRFSGLQFPNYSSELNVNALELDDSALYLCASSLRIGRGPGSTDTQYFGPGTRLTVL.

This chain connects TRBV27 to TRBJ2-2; the match to TRBD1 covers 8 bases. V lost 6 bases, J lost 6 bases, and 9 bases stayed unmatched. Germline assignment: CDR1 MNHEY and CDR2 SMNVEV (reference sequence). This CDR3 spans 15 amino acids. As DNA, the CDR3 is TGTGCCAGCAGCAAGGGACAGGTTCTTTCCGGGGAGCTGTTTTTT. Amino acids: CASSKGQVLSGELFF.

The CDR3 coding sequence is TGTGCCAGTAGTATTGGAAAGCCTAGCACAGATACGCAGTATTTT. Amino acids: CASSIGKPSTDTQYF. J is TRBJ2-3 and V is TRBV19; D unresolved. V was clipped by 3 bases and J by 0 bases, with 10 bases between them. The CDR3 runs to 15 residues. Germline lookup yields CDR1 LNHDA and CDR2 SQIVND (reference sequence).

V usage is TRBV11-2 and J usage is TRBJ2-1; no clear D. Germline loops: CDR1 SGHAT, CDR2 FQNNGV. The CDR3 is made up of 13 amino acids. V lost 1 base and J lost 10, with 11 bases in between. This CDR3 is CASSLGAPGEQFF. The CDR3, as DNA: TGTGCCAGCAGCTTAGGGGCCCCTGGGGAGCAGTTCTTC.

The chain joins TRBV18 to TRBJ2-1; 8 bases map to TRBD1. J lost 8 bases, V lost 5 bases, and 8 bases had no gene match. CDR3 length: 14 amino acids. Germline V CDR1 and CDR2: KGHSH, LQKENI. The CDR3 here is CASSGQGALDEQFF. CDR3 nucleotide sequence: TGTGCCAGCTCAGGCCAGGGGGCCCTGGATGAGCAGTTCTTC.

CDR3 loop: CASSPSRPSSGNTIYF. For the CDR3, the DNA is TGTGCCAGCTCTCCTAGCAGGCCATCCTCTGGAAACACCATATATTTT. J is TRBJ1-3 and V is TRBV18; D not resolved. The CDR3 consists of 16 residues. Trimming pared 6 bases from V and 0 bases from J, leaving 15 bases between. Germline CDR1 is KGHSH and CDR2 is LQKENI.

CDR3 protein: CASSTDSPGELFF. The CDR3 coding sequence is TGTGCCAGCAGCACGGACTCTCCCGGGGAGCTGTTTTTT. The chain is built from TRBV7-2 and TRBJ2-2; D may be TRBD2 (5 bases). Trimming pared 5 bases from V and 6 bases from J, leaving 10 bases between. In germline, CDR1 is SGHTA, CDR2 FQGNSA. This CDR3 is 13 amino acids long.

The V and J genes are TRBV6-6 and TRBJ2-5; 11 nucleotides agree with TRBD1. CDR3 length equals 15 residues. CDR1 is MNHNY, CDR2 SVGAGI, per germline (reference sequence). V lost 9 bases, J lost 5 bases, and 11 bases stayed unmatched. Here the CDR3 DNA reads TGTGCCAGTTGGGGAGGACAGGGGGCGGCGGAGACCCAGTACTTC. Translated, it gives CASWGGQGAAETQYF.

The rearrangement links TRBV7-2 to TRBJ2-2; the D gene is possibly TRBD2 (6 bases). V was clipped by 4 bases and J by 1 base, with 16 bases between them. This CDR3 is 17 amino acids long. Looked up from germline, CDR1 is SGHTA and CDR2 is FQGNSA. The CDR3 here is CASSSPGSRGNTGELFF. The CDR3 DNA follows: TGTGCCAGCAGCTCTCCCGGGAGTCGGGGGAACACCGGGGAGCTGTTTTTT.

The chain couples TRBV5-4 to TRBJ2-5, with TRBD2 matching over 8 bases. CDR1 SGHNT and CDR2 YYREEE come from the germline V gene (reference sequence). V lost 0 bases to trimming and J lost 12 bases; unmatched junction nucleotides: 13. This CDR3 contains 15 residues. The CDR3 DNA follows: TGTGCCAGCAGCTTGGCAGGGGAATCCGGGACTAGTAAGTACTTC. The encoded protein is CASSLAGESGTSKYF.